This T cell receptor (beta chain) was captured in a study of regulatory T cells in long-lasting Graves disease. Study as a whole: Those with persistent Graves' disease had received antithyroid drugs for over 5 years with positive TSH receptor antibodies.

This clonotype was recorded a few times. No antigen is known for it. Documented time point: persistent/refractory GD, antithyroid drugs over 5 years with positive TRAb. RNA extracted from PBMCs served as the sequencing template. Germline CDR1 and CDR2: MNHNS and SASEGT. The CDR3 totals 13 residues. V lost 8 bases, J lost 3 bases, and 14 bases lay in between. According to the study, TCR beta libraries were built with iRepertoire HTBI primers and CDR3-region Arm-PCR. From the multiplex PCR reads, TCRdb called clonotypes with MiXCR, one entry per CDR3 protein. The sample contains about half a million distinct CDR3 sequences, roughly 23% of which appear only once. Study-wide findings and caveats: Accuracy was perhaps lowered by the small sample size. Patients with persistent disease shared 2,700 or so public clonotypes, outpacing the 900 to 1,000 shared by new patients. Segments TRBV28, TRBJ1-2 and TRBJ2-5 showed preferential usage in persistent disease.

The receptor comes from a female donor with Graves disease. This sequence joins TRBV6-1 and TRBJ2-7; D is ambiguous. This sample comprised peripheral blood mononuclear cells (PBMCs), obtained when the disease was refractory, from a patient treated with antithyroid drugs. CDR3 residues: CASGAGFNYEQYF. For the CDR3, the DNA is TGTGCCAGCGGAGCCGGGTTCAACTACGAGCAGTACTTC.